This is a list of T cell receptor beta chains from one sample in a study of cytomegalovirus exposure and HLA in healthy donors. The method was immunoSEQ multiplex PCR; TCRdb's version includes in-frame clones alone and lacks a portion of them. The top ten clones hold just over 2% of a sample with more than 150,000 clones, over 70% of them seen once. The sequenced sample was PBMCs. These receptors all come from a woman younger than 35 in good health and CMV-seropositive. The CDR3 runs from the conserved cysteine through the conserved F or W. A D gene is named only where the DNA matches it firmly.

V gene	D gene	J gene	CDR3 protein
TRBV9	TRBD1	TRBJ2-5	CASSPLTGGETQYF
TRBV5-4	.	TRBJ1-2	CASTSGVNYGYTF
TRBV7-2	.	TRBJ1-4	CASSLTQGYNEKLFF
TRBV25-1	TRBD1	TRBJ2-1	CASSEPRGQGNEQFF
TRBV30	.	TRBJ2-7	CAFEQKAAYEQYF
TRBV7-2	.	TRBJ2-4	CASSATLSGYIQYF
TRBV19	.	TRBJ1-2	CASSTTGNYGYTF
TRBV7-2	TRBD1	TRBJ1-3	CASSQGVGSAYTIYF
TRBV9	TRBD1	TRBJ1-1	CASNPGQLNTEAFF
TRBV7-3	.	TRBJ1-2	CASSLAGSILYTF
TRBV7-9	TRBD1	TRBJ1-1	CASSSQGSTGAFF
TRBV6-1	TRBD1	TRBJ1-2	CASSLARDRVLGYTF
TRBV5-1	.	TRBJ1-4	CASSLSEGANEKLFF
TRBV6-6	.	TRBJ2-2	CASSYARGTGELFF